Here is one T cell receptor (beta chain) with its context. In the authors' methods: Scientists estimated how many nucleated cells there were by amplifying reference gene primers. Profiling relied on immunoSEQ multiplex PCR, and the TCRdb table lists in-frame clones only, not all of them. The V and J calls and clone size are taken from that table; D and trimming were inferred from the DNA. This sample has 140,000 to 150,000 clones; 80% to 90% occur once, and the top ten carry 1.5% to 2%. The data are from a study of blood T cell repertoires in COVID-19. Study context: Material from acute and convalescent COVID-19 was sourced from the United States, Italy and Spain. Nucleic acid was either cDNA or gDNA, and it came from T cells, B-cell-depleted T cells, or PBMCs.

Germline CDR1 SEHNR, CDR2 FQNEAQ (reference sequence). The V and J ends lost 5 bases and 6 bases, in that order; junction bases with no gene match: 6. The CDR3 length is 14 residues. The sequence came from a woman in her 50s with acute or convalescent COVID-19. Sample: peripheral blood. This chain connects TRBV7-9 to TRBJ2-4; TRBD1 agrees at 8 bases. This CDR3 is CASSPRQGINIQYF. The CDR3 nucleotides are TGTGCCAGCAGCCCCCGACAGGGGATAAACATTCAGTACTTC.